This paragraph covers one TCR beta chain sequence. This clonotype appeared many times. Which antigen it targets is not known. Per-base qualities were not stored, and no clone one base away is much larger. Trimming at the junction amounts to 5 bases on V and 8 bases on J, and the germline ends lie 12 bases apart. Looking up the germline V gene (reference sequence) yields CDR1 DFQATT and CDR2 SNEGSKA. Taken from cysteine to phenylalanine, the CDR3 has 11 residues. The entry retains the CDR3 DNA only, 33 bases that are in frame from base 1. The data belong to a study of CD8 T cells in ankylosing spondylitis listed by TCRdb under 2017. For the study in its entirety: To find TCR variants linked to disease, the study profiled T cell receptor beta repertoires in ankylosing spondylitis patients and healthy donors. The full study cohort was made up of about 24 ankylosing spondylitis patients and 108 healthy donors. Peripheral blood was sampled, and synovial fluid was additionally collected from ankylosing spondylitis patients. What the work shows at the level of the full study, not this receptor alone: A CD8+ phenotype was shown by the disease-linked clones, which were found at relatively low frequencies in peripheral blood. Some motif variants were previously reported in synovial fluid and blood of reactive arthritis patients, suggesting common disease-initiation mechanisms. Significant enrichment of the disease-linked clones was reported in matched synovial fluid samples from ankylosing spondylitis patients. Blood from ankylosing spondylitis patients appeared to be characterized by a TCR beta motif made up of several highly homologous amino acid variants.

Data came from an Illumina HiSeq 2500. TCR beta libraries were prepared by quantitative 5'-RACE with molecular barcodes. Per the authors' processing: A new computational method based on a probabilistic model of VDJ rearrangement was used to identify disease-linked TCR variants. TCRdb trimmed public reads at Q25 via fastp, called clones via MiXCR and kept in-frame beta chains. Identical CDR3 proteins give one entry, which carries the most common genes and DNA. TCRdb, not the original authors, processed these V and J calls. Recorded for this sample are 200,000 to 300,000 distinct CDR3 sequences; roughly a tenth of them occurred a single time. Approximately 2.5% of the sample lies in the top ten.

The sequence came from a male donor with ankylosing spondylitis or in good health (not recorded which). Specimen: blood, either unsorted or a sorted T cell fraction (not recorded which). This chain joins TRBV20-1 to TRBJ1-2; TRBD1 is a weak D gene call, 6 bases matching. The CDR3 loop reads CSADPGDGYTF. In nucleotides, the sequence is TGCAGTGCTGACCCAGGGGACGGCTACACCTTC.